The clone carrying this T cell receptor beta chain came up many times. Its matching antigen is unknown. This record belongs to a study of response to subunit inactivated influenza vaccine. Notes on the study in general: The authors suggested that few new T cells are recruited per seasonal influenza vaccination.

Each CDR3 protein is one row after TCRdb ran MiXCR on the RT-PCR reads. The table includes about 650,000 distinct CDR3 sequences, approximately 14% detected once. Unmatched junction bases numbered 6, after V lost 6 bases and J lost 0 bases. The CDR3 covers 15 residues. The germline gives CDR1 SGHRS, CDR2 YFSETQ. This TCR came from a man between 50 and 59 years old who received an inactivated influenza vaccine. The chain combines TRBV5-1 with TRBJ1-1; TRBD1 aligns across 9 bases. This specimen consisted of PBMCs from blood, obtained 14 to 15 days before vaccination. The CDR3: CASNPGQGMNTEAFF. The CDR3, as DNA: TGCGCCAGCAACCCGGGACAGGGAATGAACACTGAAGCTTTCTTT.